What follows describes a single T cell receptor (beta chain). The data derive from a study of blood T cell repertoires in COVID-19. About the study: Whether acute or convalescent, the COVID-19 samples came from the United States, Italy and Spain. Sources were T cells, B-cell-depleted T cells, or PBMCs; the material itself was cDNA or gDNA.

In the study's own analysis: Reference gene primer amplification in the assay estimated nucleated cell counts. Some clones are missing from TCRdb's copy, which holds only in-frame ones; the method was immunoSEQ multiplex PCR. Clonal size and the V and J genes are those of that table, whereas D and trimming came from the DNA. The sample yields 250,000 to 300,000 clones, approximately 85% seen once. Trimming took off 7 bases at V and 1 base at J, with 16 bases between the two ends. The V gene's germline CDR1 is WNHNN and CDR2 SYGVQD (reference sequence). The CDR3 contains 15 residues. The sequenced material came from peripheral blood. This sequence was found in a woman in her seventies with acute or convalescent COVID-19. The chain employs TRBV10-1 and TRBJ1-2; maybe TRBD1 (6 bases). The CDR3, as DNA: TGCGCCAGCATTCCCACAGGGTCCGATAACTATGGCTACACCTTC. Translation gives CASIPTGSDNYGYTF.